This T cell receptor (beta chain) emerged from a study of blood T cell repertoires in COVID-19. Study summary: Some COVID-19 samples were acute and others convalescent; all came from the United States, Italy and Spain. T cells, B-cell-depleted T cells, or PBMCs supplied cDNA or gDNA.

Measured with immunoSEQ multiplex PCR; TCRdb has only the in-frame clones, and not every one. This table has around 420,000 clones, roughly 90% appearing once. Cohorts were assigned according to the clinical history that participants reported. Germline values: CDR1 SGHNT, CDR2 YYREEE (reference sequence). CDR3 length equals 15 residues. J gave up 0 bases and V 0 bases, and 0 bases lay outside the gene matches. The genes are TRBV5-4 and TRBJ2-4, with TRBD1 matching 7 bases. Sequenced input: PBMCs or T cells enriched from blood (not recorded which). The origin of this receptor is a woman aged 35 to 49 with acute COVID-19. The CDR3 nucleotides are TGTGCCAGCAGCTTGGACAGGGGAGCCAAAAACATTCAGTACTTC. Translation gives CASSLDRGAKNIQYF.